The 11 T cell receptor beta chains below come from one sample, sequenced in a study of Ad26.COV2.S vaccination and SARS-CoV-2 variants (dated by TCRdb to about 2021). The treatment or condition tag for this specimen amounts to: some 20 received Ad26.COV2.S at low or high dose, single or two shots; a few received placebo; per-sample allocation not given. For vaccine and placebo recipients, repertoires were sequenced using samples collected on day 63 after the first injection. Library preparation was by the immunoSEQ multiplex PCR assay. Entries here come from immuneACCESS through TCRdb and include only in-frame sequences with V and J called. Some clones fail to appear in such tables; in the studies checked, an unresolved V gene covers under half of the shortfall, and the cause of the remainder is unknown. This sample has 450,000 to 550,000 clones in its table, and 89% of those were observed once. About 2.7% of the sample belongs to the ten largest clones.

The sequencing used peripheral blood, collected in a trial of Ad26.COV2.S vaccine versus placebo. The source of these receptors is a person aged 18-65 years who received the Ad26.COV2.S COVID-19 vaccine or a placebo.

The rearrangement links TRBV9 to TRBJ2-5; TRBD2 might be the D (6 bases). V was cut by 0 bases and J by 10 bases, with 16 bases left in between. The CDR3 totals 14 residues. Germline CDR1 reads SGDLS; CDR2 reads YYNGEE. The CDR3 DNA reads as TGTGCCAGCAGCGTAGGGAGGGGAGGCGGGTACCAGTACTTC. Amino acid sequence: CASSVGRGGGYQYF.

The genes are TRBV21-1 and TRBJ1-1. TRBV21-1 is noted as a pseudogene. This CDR3 spans 15 amino acids. The CDR3 region is CASSKWTGRDTEAFF. Here the CDR3 DNA reads TGTGCCAGCAGCAAATGGACGGGGCGGGACACTGAAGCTTTCTTT.

This chain connects TRBV7-2 to TRBJ1-2; a possible D gene is TRBD1 (6 bases). The CDR3 runs to 15 residues. Germline CDR1 reads SGHTA; CDR2 reads FQGNSA. V dropped 5 bases and J dropped 2 bases, with 15 bases sitting between them. The CDR3 DNA reads as TGTGCCAGCAGCCCGCAAGGGGGACTCAACTATGGCTACACCTTC. This sequence encodes CASSPQGGLNYGYTF.

The chain uses TRBV5-3 and TRBJ2-1; possibly TRBD2 for D (6 bases). TRBV5-3 carries the ORF label, with uncertain function. V was cut by 6 bases and J by 4 bases, with 17 bases left in between. The CDR3 is made up of 15 amino acids. The CDR3 protein is CARTKRWDFYNEQFF. DNA for the CDR3: TGTGCCAGAACCAAGCGGTGGGACTTTTACAATGAGCAGTTCTTC.

The V call is TRBV7-8, the J call TRBJ1-5, with 8 bases matching TRBD1. This CDR3 region has 17 residues. Germline trimming cut 4 bases from V and 3 bases from J; bases unmatched to any gene: 11. From germline, CDR1 is SGHVS and CDR2 FQNEAQ. This chain's CDR3 is CASSSVEPGQVNQPQHF. As DNA, the CDR3 is TGTGCCAGCAGCTCAGTCGAGCCGGGACAGGTCAATCAGCCCCAGCATTTT.

The rearrangement links TRBV5-1 to TRBJ2-3; possibly TRBD2 for D (5 bases). Germline V CDR1 and CDR2: SGHRS, YFSETQ. Between the trimmed V and J ends, which lost 4 bases and 3 bases, there was a span of 12 bases. The CDR3 runs 14 residues. CDR3 sequence reads: CASSLEALTDTQYF. CDR3 nucleotide sequence: TGCGCCAGCAGCCTGGAGGCCCTAACAGATACGCAGTATTTT.

The chain links TRBV21-1 to TRBJ2-7; the D call of TRBD2 is as the table states it, not checked on the DNA. TRBV21-1 is tagged as a pseudogene. This CDR3 region has 17 residues. CDR3 sequence reads: CAGGTRTEASGSREQYV. CDR3 coding DNA: TGTGCCGGAGGGACCCGAACCGAGGCTAGCGGGAGTCGCGAGCAGTACGTC.

The sample holds a few counts of this clone. V usage is TRBV5-6 and J usage is TRBJ1-5; no reliable D call. The CDR3 spans 15 residues. The V gene lost 1 base and the J gene lost 0 bases, with 8 bases spanning the gap. The V gene's germline CDR1 is SGHDT and CDR2 YYEEEE. The CDR3 spells CASSLTSYSNQPQHF. CDR3 coding DNA: TGTGCCAGCAGCTTGACATCGTATAGCAATCAGCCCCAGCATTTT.

Note on this clone: The sample has other DNA sequences that encode this CDR3 too. V gene TRBV18 combines with J gene TRBJ1-1; D is undetermined. Germline assignment: CDR1 KGHSH and CDR2 LQKENI. This CDR3 has 14 amino acids. V was trimmed by 1 base and J by 1 base, leaving 7 bases between them. The CDR3, as DNA: TGTGCCAGCTCACCACAGAGAGAGAACACTGAAGCTTTCTTT. Residues: CASSPQRENTEAFF.

In its sample, this clone was seen once. The rearrangement links TRBV5-4 to TRBJ1-5; no clear D. CDR1 and CDR2 (germline): SGHNT, YYREEE (reference sequence). V was clipped by 0 bases and J by 7 bases, with 8 bases between them. This CDR3 has 13 amino acids. Written as DNA, the CDR3 is TGTGCCAGCAGCTTGGTTCCCGACCAGCCCCAGCATTTT. Amino acids: CASSLVPDQPQHF.

This clone was seen a single time. Relative to the germline gene, one junction end is altered; a read error may explain this. J is TRBJ2-4 and V is TRBV5-1; D possibly corresponds to TRBD2 (6 bases). There are 13 residues in the CDR3. Germline V gene sequence: CDR1 SGHRS, CDR2 YFSETQ. CDR3 bases: TGCGCCAGCAGCTTGGCCGCAGATAGCGGTCTAAGCTTC. It translates to CASSLAADSGLSF.